This section outlines one TCR beta chain sequence together with its context. Antigen specificity is unknown. The entry originates in a study of cytomegalovirus exposure and HLA in healthy donors. General study results and limits: The study designated 160 or so TCR beta chains cytomegalovirus-associated. It was only CMV serostatus that was available as immune exposure information. In a later analysis, parvovirus B19, influenza, CMV and Epstein-Barr virus appeared linked to several top co-occurrence clusters.

The PCR had 60 Vbeta and 13 Jbeta primers. Sequenced by immunoSEQ multiplex PCR; TCRdb stores in-frame clones only, minus some. The repertoire consists of about 130,000 clones, with 80% occurring once and the leading ten covering over 4%. No record was made of this donor's CMV serostatus. J lost 5 bases, V lost 4 bases, and 14 bases had no gene match. This CDR3 is built from 17 residues. Germline CDR1 MGHRA, CDR2 YSYEKL. The V call is TRBV4-1, the J call TRBJ2-1; 7 positions agree with TRBD2. This clonotype originated in a man aged 30 to 45 in good health. The specimen sequenced was PBMCs. CDR3 region: CASSRNLGGSGHNEQFF. The CDR3 DNA reads as TGCGCCAGCAGCCGGAACCTCGGGGGTAGCGGGCACAATGAGCAGTTCTTC.